The 20 T cell receptor beta chains below come from one sample, sequenced in a study of T cell repertoires in cytomegalovirus infection. TCRdb processed the reads anew with MiXCR; each CDR3 protein has one entry. The profile covers some 680,000 distinct CDR3 sequences, with less than 40% appearing a single time and more than 2.5% taken by the ten largest. The sequencing input was PBMCs. These receptors originate from a human donor in good health (CMV status not recorded). Some clones in this sample may be carry-over from other donors' samples.

CDR3 region: CASSPTGGTSGELFF. CDR3 nucleotide sequence: TGTGCCAGCAGTCCGACAGGGGGAACTTCCGGGGAGCTGTTTTTT. The rearrangement joins TRBV5-4 to TRBJ2-2; 9 bases are a match to TRBD1. The CDR3 spans 15 residues. The germline gives CDR1 SGHNT, CDR2 YYREEE (reference sequence). V trimming: 5 bases; J trimming: 6 bases; junction bases outside the gene matches: 8.

This chain uses TRBV28 with TRBJ1-2; D possibly corresponds to TRBD1 (5 bases). Trimming pared 1 base from V and 8 bases from J, leaving 14 bases between. CDR1 MDHEN and CDR2 SYDVKM come from the germline V gene. The CDR3 runs to 14 residues. CDR3 in DNA: TGTGCCAGCAGTTTATCAGCAGGGCTAAACGGCTACACCTTC. Translating it yields CASSLSAGLNGYTF.

This clonotype was observed many times. The chain combines TRBV2 with TRBJ1-5; D remains ambiguous. V was cut by 7 bases and J by 4 bases, with 11 bases left in between. Germline loops: CDR1 SNHLY, CDR2 FYNNEI. This CDR3 is 13 amino acids long. CDR3 in DNA: TGTGCCAGCACCCGGACGGGAAATCAGCCCCAGCATTTT. This translates into CASTRTGNQPQHF. Based on the CDR3 plus reference TRBV2 and TRBJ1-5, the full variable domain is EPEVTQTPSHQVTQMGQEVILRCVPISNHLYFYWYRQILGQKVEFLVSFYNNEISEKSEIFDDQFSVERPDGSNFTLKIRSTKLEDSAMYFCASTRTGNQPQHFGDGTRLSIL.

This sequence joins TRBV20-1 and TRBJ2-7; no reliable D call. Germline lookup yields CDR1 DFQATT and CDR2 SNEGSKA (reference sequence). Trimming removed 8 bases at V and 0 bases at J, with 14 bases between. The CDR3 is made up of 13 amino acids. The DNA for the CDR3 is TGCAGTCCCTCAACGCTAGTCTCCTACGAGCAGTACTTC. Protein product: CSPSTLVSYEQYF.

The chain joins TRBV5-1 to TRBJ2-7; D ambiguous. Trimming pared 6 bases from V and 2 bases from J, leaving 9 bases between. The CDR3 runs to 12 residues. Germline CDR1 SGHRS, CDR2 YFSETQ. CDR3 residues: CASTDATYEQYF. For the CDR3, the DNA is TGCGCCAGCACCGACGCCACCTACGAGCAGTACTTC.

Many counts were recorded for this clonotype. The V gene is TRBV19, the J gene TRBJ2-7; D is undetermined. Germline V gene data show CDR1 as LNHDA and CDR2 as SQIVND (reference sequence). V lost 6 bases, J lost 4 bases, and 10 bases lay in between. The length of the CDR3 is 12 residues. CDR3 in DNA: TGTGCCAGTAGCAATGCGGTTTACGAGCAGTACTTC. Its translation is CASSNAVYEQYF.

This clonotype was seen a few times. The CDR3 DNA reads as TGTGCCATCAGTGAGGCAGGACAGGTCCGTCGGACTGAAGCTTTCTTT. It yields the protein CAISEAGQVRRTEAFF. The rearrangement links TRBV10-3 to TRBJ1-1; 7 bases align to TRBD1. The CDR3 totals 16 residues. Germline CDR1 reads ENHRY; CDR2 reads SYGVKD. The V and J ends lost 2 bases and 5 bases, in that order; junction bases with no gene match: 11.

This clonotype has only a few counts. This sequence joins TRBV7-2 and TRBJ1-2; 10 bases match TRBD1. In germline, CDR1 is SGHTA, CDR2 FQGNSA. V dropped 0 bases and J dropped 2; count of bases not matched to a gene: 0. The length of the CDR3 is 15 residues. The CDR3 is CASSLAGQGNYGYTF. CDR3 DNA sequence: TGTGCCAGCAGCTTAGCGGGACAGGGGAACTATGGCTACACCTTC. The variable domain in full, completed from reference TRBV7-2 and TRBJ1-2, reads GAGVSQSPSNKVTEKGKDVELRCDPISGHTALYWYRQSLGQGLEFLIYFQGNSAPDKSGLPSDRFSAERTGGSVSTLTIQRTQQEDSAVYLCASSLAGQGNYGYTFGSGTRLTVV.

To note about this clonotype: This may be a read error, as it is one base from a much larger clone. This rearrangement joins TRBV7-2 to TRBJ2-1; perhaps TRBD2 as D (5 bases). V gave up 5 bases and J gave up 7 bases, with 12 bases separating them. CDR1 and CDR2 from the germline V gene are SGHTA and FQGNSA. The CDR3 has 13 amino acids. CDR3 loop: CASSTLSGNEQFF. CDR3 nucleotides: TGTGCCAGCAGCACCCTATCGGGGAATGAGCAGTTCTTC.

This clonotype occurred many times. The chain employs TRBV7-2 and TRBJ1-1; perhaps TRBD1 as D (5 bases). This CDR3 is built from 12 residues. The germline gives CDR1 SGHTA, CDR2 FQGNSA. Trimming shortened V by 7 bases and J by 7 bases, and 13 bases separated the two germline ends. The CDR3 nucleotides are TGTGCCAGCATAGGGGATGGGGGTGAAGCTTTCTTT. Translation gives CASIGDGGEAFF.

For this clonotype: Since a much larger clone is just one base distant, this may be a read error. This chain joins TRBV7-2 and TRBJ2-7; 7 positions match TRBD1. This CDR3 is 15 amino acids long. Germline CDR1 reads SGHTA; CDR2 reads FQGNSA. V gave up 5 bases and J gave up 2 bases; unmatched junction bases: 9. DNA for the CDR3: TGTGCCAGCAGCCCCCGACAGGGCCTTACCTACGAGCAGTACTTC. It specifies CASSPRQGLTYEQYF.

The chain recombines TRBV9 with TRBJ2-3; possible D gene TRBD1, 5 bases. Germline V lookup: CDR1 SGDLS, CDR2 YYNGEE. V was shortened by 0 bases and J by 3 bases, with 5 bases between the two germline ends. The CDR3 contains 13 residues. The CDR3 DNA reads as TGTGCCAGCAGCGTAGCAGGGACAGATACGCAGTATTTT. Translation gives CASSVAGTDTQYF. The variable domain in full, completed from reference TRBV9 and TRBJ2-3, reads DSGVTQTPKHLITATGQRVTLRCSPRSGDLSVYWYQQSLDQGLQFLIQYYNGEERAKGNILERFSAQQFPDLHSELNLSSLELGDSALYFCASSVAGTDTQYFGPGTRLTVL.

This clonotype was observed a handful of times. The chain joins TRBV11-2 to TRBJ2-5; D is perhaps TRBD1 or TRBD2 (6 bases each). The CDR3 runs 15 residues. Germline CDR1 and CDR2: SGHAT and FQNNGV. Trimming shortened V by 8 bases and J by 0 bases, and 16 bases separated the two germline ends. The CDR3 DNA follows: TGTGCCAGCTCCCCAGGGGAGGTGGACCAAGAGACCCAGTACTTC. Protein product: CASSPGEVDQETQYF. Supplemented by reference TRBV11-2 and TRBJ2-5, the full variable domain reads EAGVAQSPRYKIIEKRQSVAFWCNPISGHATLYWYQQILGQGPKLLIQFQNNGVVDDSQLPKDRFSAERLKGVDSTLKIQPAKLEDSAVYLCASSPGEVDQETQYFGPGTRLLVL.

This clonotype has a handful of counts. The J gene is TRBJ1-3, the V gene TRBV30; D remains unclear. The CDR3 is 15 residues long. CDR1 GTSNPN and CDR2 SVGIG come from the germline V gene (reference sequence). The V end lost 3 bases, the J end lost 0 bases, and 12 bases lay between the germline ends. DNA of the CDR3: TGTGCCTGGAGCTCGTGGGGAAGCTCTGGAAACACCATATATTTT. Residues: CAWSSWGSSGNTIYF.

The chain links TRBV20-1 to TRBJ1-4; the D is unclear. This CDR3 spans 13 amino acids. The germline V and J ends were trimmed by 6 bases and 4 bases, with 12 bases remaining between them. Germline V gene lookup returns CDR1 DFQATT and CDR2 SNEGSKA (reference sequence). The CDR3 here is CSAGGLNNEKLFF. CDR3 DNA: TGCAGTGCGGGAGGGCTAAATAATGAAAAACTGTTTTTT.

This clonotype was seen a handful of times. The CDR3 region has the DNA TGTGCCATCAGGACAGCTATGAACACTGAAGCTTTCTTT. It yields the protein CAIRTAMNTEAFF. The chain links TRBV28 to TRBJ1-1; a weak D match, TRBD1 (6 bases). V was trimmed by 10 bases and J by 0 bases, leaving 12 bases between them. Germline assignment: CDR1 MDHEN and CDR2 SYDVKM. CDR3 size: 13 residues.

The rearrangement joins TRBV7-6 to TRBJ2-7, with D unclear. Germline values: CDR1 SGHVS, CDR2 FNYEAQ. V lost 6 bases and J lost 3, with 15 bases in between. CDR3 length: 14 residues. The CDR3 protein is CASSESAASYEQYF. In nucleotides, the CDR3 is TGTGCCAGCAGTGAGTCAGCCGCCAGCTACGAGCAGTACTTC.

A few counts support this clonotype. V gene TRBV7-9 combines with J gene TRBJ2-1, with 11 bases that match TRBD2. CDR3 length: 17 residues. Germline CDR1 is SEHNR and CDR2 is FQNEAQ (reference sequence). J was trimmed by 2 bases and V by 5 bases; bases with no gene match: 8. The CDR3 DNA sequence: TGTGCCAGCAGCGGACATAGCGGGAGGGCCCCCTACAATGAGCAGTTCTTC. It codes for CASSGHSGRAPYNEQFF.

The chain links TRBV3-1 to TRBJ1-2; no definite D call. Germline CDR1 is LGHDT and CDR2 is YNNKEL (reference sequence). This CDR3 is built from 14 residues. V was trimmed by 1 base and J by 7 bases, leaving 13 bases between them. The CDR3 reads CASSQASRMRGYTF. The CDR3 nucleotides are TGTGCCAGCAGCCAAGCGTCCCGTATGCGTGGCTACACCTTC.

The V and J genes are TRBV19 and TRBJ1-5; D unclear. Germline V gene data show CDR1 as LNHDA and CDR2 as SQIVND (reference sequence). This CDR3 is 16 amino acids long. Trimming removed 3 bases at V and 0 bases at J, with 12 bases between. The CDR3 DNA sequence: TGTGCCAGTAGTATCCGGCGGGAGAATAGCAATCAGCCCCAGCATTTT. This gives the protein CASSIRRENSNQPQHF.